Listed below are T cell receptor beta chains from one sample, sequenced in a study of control samples from healthy donors and cancer patients. TCRdb keeps only in-frame clones here, not all; method: immunoSEQ multiplex PCR. The data contain some 120,000 clones, over 85% of them singletons. Sequencing used blood. The receptors were gathered from a man younger than 40 in good health. CDR3s include the opening cysteine and the closing phenylalanine or tryptophan. D genes are given only for firm matches. Clone sizes are given selectively: once, few, many, or a class where the clone is expanded.

D gene	V gene	J gene	clone size	CDR3 protein	CDR3 DNA
NA	TRBV6-5	TRBJ2-7	NA	CASSKGPTYEQYF	TGTGCCAGCAGCAAGGGGCCCACCTACGAGCAGTACTTC
TRBD1	TRBV5-5	TRBJ2-7	NA	CASSPGQGPYEQYF	TGTGCCAGCAGCCCCGGACAGGGGCCCTACGAGCAGTACTTC
NA	TRBV14	TRBJ2-2	NA	CASRYNGDTFLNTGELFF	TGTGCCAGCAGGTATAACGGGGACACCTTTTTGAACACCGGGGAGCTGTTTTTT
TRBD2	TRBV3-1/TRBV3-2	TRBJ2-5	NA	CASSQDGGGGRDTQYF	TGTGCCAGCAGCCAAGATGGTGGCGGGGGAAGAGATACCCAGTACTTC
TRBD2	TRBV3-1/TRBV3-2	TRBJ2-3	NA	CASSWTSGASTDTQYF	TGTGCCAGCAGCTGGACTAGCGGGGCATCCACAGATACGCAGTATTTT
NA	TRBV4-1	TRBJ1-1	NA	CASSQDLPVYPEAFF	TGCGCCAGCAGCCAAGATCTCCCAGTCTACCCTGAAGCTTTCTTT
NA	TRBV28	TRBJ2-1	NA	CASSFGHSYNEQFF	TGTGCCAGCAGTTTCGGACACTCCTACAATGAGCAGTTCTTC
NA	TRBV27	TRBJ1-4	once	CASSLGKGGLEKLFF	TGTGCCAGCAGTTTAGGGAAGGGCGGTTTAGAAAAACTGTTTTTT
NA	TRBV7-9	TRBJ1-6	NA	CASSFQNSPLHF	TGTGCCAGCAGCTTTCAAAATTCACCCCTCCACTTT
NA	TRBV20-1	TRBJ1-6	medium-sized	CSAGRGEALHF	TGCAGTGCTGGCAGGGGTGAGGCCCTCCACTTT
TRBD1	TRBV3-1/TRBV3-2	TRBJ2-6	NA	CASSQGPGTGTVSSGANVLTF	TGTGCCAGCAGCCAGGGTCCCGGGACAGGAACGGTTTCCTCTGGGGCCAACGTCCTGACTTTC
NA	TRBV18	TRBJ2-7	NA	CASSSSRDEQYF	TGTGCCAGCTCATCGAGTAGGGACGAGCAGTACTTC
TRBD1	TRBV7-8	TRBJ1-6	NA	CASSLATGGYNSPLHF	TGTGCCAGCAGCTTAGCGACAGGGGGATATAATTCACCCCTCCACTTT
NA	TRBV12-3/TRBV12-4	TRBJ1-2	NA	CASSLGRRYGYTF	TGTGCCAGCAGTTTAGGGCGGCGCTATGGCTACACCTTC
NA	TRBV19	TRBJ2-7	NA	CASSIGGGDYEQYF	TGTGCCAGTAGTATAGGGGGTGGGGACTACGAGCAGTACTTC
NA	TRBV25-1	TRBJ2-3	NA	CASSESGLNTDTQYF	TGTGCCAGCAGTGAATCGGGACTTAACACAGATACGCAGTATTTT
NA	TRBV7-8	TRBJ1-4	NA	CASSSLVGSATNEKLFF	TGTGCCAGCAGCTCTCTCGTTGGGAGTGCAACTAATGAAAAACTGTTTTTT
NA	TRBV14	TRBJ2-5	NA	CASSPPVNTETQYF	TGTGCCAGCAGCCCCCCGGTAAATACGGAGACCCAGTACTTC
NA	TRBV7-2	TRBJ2-6	NA	CASSLVAGFSSGANVLTF	TGTGCCAGCAGCTTAGTGGCGGGATTTAGCTCTGGGGCCAACGTCCTGACTTTC
NA	TRBV7-9	TRBJ2-5	NA	CASSFVEETQYF	TGTGCCAGCAGCTTTGTAGAGGAGACCCAGTACTTC
NA	TRBV7-3	TRBJ2-3	once	CASSSGPDTQYF	TGTGCCAGCAGCTCCGGCCCAGATACGCAGTATTTT
TRBD1	TRBV27	TRBJ2-3	NA	CASSTGGDTQYF	TGTGCCAGCAGTACAGGGGGAGATACGCAGTATTTT
NA	TRBV7-2	TRBJ1-2	NA	CASSLGFLRGYTF	TGTGCCAGCAGCTTAGGTTTCCTTAGGGGCTACACCTTC
NA	TRBV3-1/TRBV3-2	TRBJ2-1	NA	CASSHRVHEQFF	TGTGCCAGCAGTCACAGGGTCCATGAGCAGTTCTTC
NA	TRBV10-3	TRBJ2-5	NA	CAISVTGQETQYF	TGTGCCATCAGTGTTACAGGGCAAGAGACCCAGTACTTC
TRBD1	TRBV27	TRBJ1-2	NA	CASSLVGGTGGYTF	TGTGCCAGCAGTTTGGTAGGGGGCACGGGTGGCTACACCTTC
NA	TRBV5-1	TRBJ2-5	NA	CASSLGPSAFKETQYF	TGCGCCAGCAGCTTGGGCCCTAGCGCATTCAAAGAGACCCAGTACTTC
NA	TRBV3-1/TRBV3-2	TRBJ1-2	NA	CASSPRGQGGGYTF	TGTGCCAGCAGCCCCCGCGGGCAGGGTGGTGGCTACACCTTC
NA	TRBV6-6	TRBJ2-1	NA	CASSPEKARNNEQFF	TGTGCCAGCAGTCCCGAGAAGGCCAGGAACAATGAGCAGTTCTTC
NA	TRBV19	TRBJ1-6	NA	CASSMGVNSPLHF	TGTGCCAGTAGTATGGGGGTAAATTCACCCCTCCACTTT
NA	TRBV28	TRBJ1-5	few	CASSLFVRQQPQHF	TGTGCCAGCAGTTTATTTGTTAGGCAACAGCCCCAGCATTTT
NA	TRBV5-1	TRBJ1-6	once	CASRTEVEGPYNSPLHF	TGCGCCAGCAGAACCGAGGTCGAGGGACCCTATAATTCACCCCTCCACTTT
NA	TRBV3-1/TRBV3-2	TRBJ1-6	few	CASSQGRNSPLHF	TGTGCCAGCAGCCAAGGACGGAATTCACCCCTCCACTTT
NA	TRBV19	TRBJ1-2	NA	CASSILADSSYGYTF	TGTGCCAGTAGTATCCTGGCAGATTCCTCCTATGGCTACACCTTC
TRBD1	TRBV28	TRBJ2-7	NA	CASSYTQTGSSYEQYF	TGTGCCAGCAGCTATACCCAGACAGGGAGCTCCTACGAGCAGTACTTC
TRBD2	TRBV10-1	TRBJ2-1	NA	CASSAYGGAYNEQFF	TGCGCCAGCAGTGCCTACGGGGGGGCCTACAATGAGCAGTTCTTC
TRBD1	TRBV5-1	TRBJ1-1	NA	CASSLDGTGPTMVPEAFF	TGCGCCAGCAGCTTGGACGGGACAGGGCCGACGATGGTACCAGAAGCTTTCTTT
NA	TRBV13	TRBJ1-4	NA	CASSLRQIATNEKLFF	TGTGCCAGCAGCCTCCGACAGATTGCAACTAATGAAAAACTGTTTTTT
NA	TRBV15	TRBJ1-1	NA	CATSRAVVLEAFF	TGTGCCACCAGCAGAGCTGTAGTACTTGAAGCTTTCTTT
NA	TRBV3-1/TRBV3-2	TRBJ1-4	NA	CASSQGSSLEKLFF	TGTGCCAGCAGCCAAGGTAGCAGCCTTGAAAAACTGTTTTTT
TRBD2	TRBV7-2	TRBJ2-5	NA	CASSNSGSNQETQYF	TGCGCCAGCAGCAACAGCGGGAGCAACCAAGAGACCCAGTACTTC
NA	TRBV12-1	TRBJ2-5	NA	CASSLELAGGPKETQYF	TGTGCCAGCAGCCTAGAACTAGCGGGGGGTCCAAAAGAGACCCAGTACTTC
NA	TRBV14	TRBJ1-2	NA	CASSQERARPNYGYTF	TGTGCCAGCAGCCAAGAGAGGGCCAGACCTAACTATGGCTACACCTTC
NA	TRBV11-2	TRBJ1-1	NA	CASSLASLSEAFF	TGTGCCAGCAGCTTAGCATCCCTCTCTGAAGCTTTCTTT
TRBD1	TRBV5-4	TRBJ1-2	NA	CASSLRGQGYGYTF	TGTGCCAGCAGCTTGAGAGGACAGGGCTATGGCTACACCTTC
TRBD1	TRBV23-1	TRBJ1-1	NA	CASTPRDRVTEAFF	TGCGCCAGCACCCCTCGGGACAGGGTTACTGAAGCTTTCTTT
NA	TRBV7-2	TRBJ1-1	NA	CASSLIPETEAFF	TGTGCCAGCAGCTTGATACCGGAGACTGAAGCTTTCTTT
TRBD1	TRBV12-3/TRBV12-4	TRBJ2-5	NA	CASSQTGVETQYF	TGTGCCAGCAGTCAGACAGGGGTCGAGACCCAGTACTTC
NA	TRBV25-1	TRBJ1-1	NA	CASSDGRGLNTEAFF	TGTGCCAGCAGTGATGGCAGGGGACTAAACACTGAAGCTTTCTTT
TRBD1	TRBV7-2	TRBJ1-5	NA	CASSLGGTGDYQPQHF	TGTGCCAGCAGCTTAGGGGGGACAGGGGACTATCAGCCCCAGCATTTT
NA	TRBV12-3/TRBV12-4	TRBJ1-1	NA	CASSPSEAFF	TGTGCCAGCAGTCCCTCTGAAGCTTTCTTT
TRBD1	TRBV7-9	TRBJ1-2	NA	CASSFKGGGFYTF	TGTGCCAGCAGCTTCAAAGGGGGCGGTTTCTACACCTTC
NA	TRBV9	TRBJ1-1	NA	CASSVGGISPEAFF	TGTGCCAGCAGCGTAGGAGGCATCTCCCCTGAAGCTTTCTTT
NA	TRBV5-4	TRBJ1-1	NA	CASSLWGEGDTEAFF	TGTGCCAGCAGCTTGTGGGGGGAGGGGGACACTGAAGCTTTCTTT
TRBD2	TRBV7-3	TRBJ2-1	NA	CASSVTGGANEQFF	TGTGCCAGCAGCGTCACCGGGGGGGCCAATGAGCAGTTCTTC
NA	TRBV7-9	TRBJ1-3	NA	CASQSSEGVSSGNTIYF	TGTGCCAGCCAAAGTTCAGAGGGGGTGAGCTCTGGAAACACCATATATTTT
NA	TRBV24-1	TRBJ1-1	NA	CATSRGGDTEAFF	TGTGCCACCAGTAGGGGAGGGGATACTGAAGCTTTCTTT
NA	TRBV28	TRBJ2-5	NA	CASSKLETQYF	TGTGCCAGCAGTAAACTGGAGACCCAGTACTTC